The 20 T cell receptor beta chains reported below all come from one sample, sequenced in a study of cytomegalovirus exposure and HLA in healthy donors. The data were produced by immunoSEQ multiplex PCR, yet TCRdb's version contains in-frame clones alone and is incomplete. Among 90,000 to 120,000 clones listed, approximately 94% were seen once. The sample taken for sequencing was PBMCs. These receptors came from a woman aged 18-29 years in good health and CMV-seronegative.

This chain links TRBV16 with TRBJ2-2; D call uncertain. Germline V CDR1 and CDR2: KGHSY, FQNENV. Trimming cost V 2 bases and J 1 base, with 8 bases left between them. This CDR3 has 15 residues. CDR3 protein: CASSQVLVNTGELFF. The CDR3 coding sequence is TGTGCCAGCAGCCAAGTCTTAGTGAACACCGGGGAGCTGTTTTTT.

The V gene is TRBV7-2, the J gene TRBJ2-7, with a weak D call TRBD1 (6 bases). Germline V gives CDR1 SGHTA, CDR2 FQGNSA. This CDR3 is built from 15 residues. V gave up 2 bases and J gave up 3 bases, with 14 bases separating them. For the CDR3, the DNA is TGTGCCAGCAGCTTAAAAGTTACAGGGATCTACGAGCAGTACTTC. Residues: CASSLKVTGIYEQYF.

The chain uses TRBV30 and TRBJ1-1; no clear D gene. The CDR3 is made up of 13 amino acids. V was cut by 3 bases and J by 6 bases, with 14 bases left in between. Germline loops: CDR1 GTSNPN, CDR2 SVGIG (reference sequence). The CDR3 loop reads CAWRERVFSEAFF. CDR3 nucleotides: TGTGCCTGGAGGGAGAGGGTGTTCTCTGAAGCTTTCTTT. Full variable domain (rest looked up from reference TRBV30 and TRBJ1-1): SQTIHQWPATLVQPVGSPLSLECTVEGTSNPNLYWYRQAAGRGLQLLFYSVGIGQISSEVPQNLSASRPQDRQFILSSKKLLLSDSGFYLCAWRERVFSEAFFGQGTRLTVV.

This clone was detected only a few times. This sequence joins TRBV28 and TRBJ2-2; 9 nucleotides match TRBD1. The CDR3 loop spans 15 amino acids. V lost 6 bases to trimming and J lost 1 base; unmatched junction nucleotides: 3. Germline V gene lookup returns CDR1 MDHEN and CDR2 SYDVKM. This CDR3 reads CASRQTGGNTGELFF. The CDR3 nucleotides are TGTGCCAGCAGACAGACAGGGGGGAACACCGGGGAGCTGTTTTTT.

CDR3 in amino acids: CASSPGTGLDGYTF. DNA of the CDR3: TGTGCCAGCAGTCCAGGGACAGGGCTGGATGGCTACACCTTC. This chain connects TRBV27 to TRBJ1-2; TRBD1 matches at 9 bases. CDR1 is MNHEY and CDR2 is SMNVEV in the germline V gene (reference sequence). V trimming: 5 bases; J trimming: 6 bases; junction bases outside the gene matches: 7. The CDR3 covers 14 residues.

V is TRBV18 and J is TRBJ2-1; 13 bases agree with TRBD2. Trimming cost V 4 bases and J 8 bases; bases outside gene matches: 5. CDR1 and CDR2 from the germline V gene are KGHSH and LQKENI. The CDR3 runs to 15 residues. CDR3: CASSRSTSGGHEQFF. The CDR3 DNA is TGTGCCAGCTCACGATCGACTAGCGGGGGGCATGAGCAGTTCTTC.

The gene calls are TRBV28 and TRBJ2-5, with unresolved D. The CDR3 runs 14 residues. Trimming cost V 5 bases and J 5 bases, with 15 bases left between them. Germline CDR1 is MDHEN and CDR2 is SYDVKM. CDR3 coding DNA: TGTGCCAGCAGTGCCCTAGGTCGGTGGGAGACCCAGTACTTC. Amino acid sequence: CASSALGRWETQYF.

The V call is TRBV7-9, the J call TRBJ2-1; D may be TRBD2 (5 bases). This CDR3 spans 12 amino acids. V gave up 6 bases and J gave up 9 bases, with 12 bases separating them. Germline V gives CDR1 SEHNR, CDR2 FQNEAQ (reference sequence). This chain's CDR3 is CASRNSEVEQFF. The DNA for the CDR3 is TGTGCCAGCAGGAATAGCGAGGTTGAGCAGTTCTTC.

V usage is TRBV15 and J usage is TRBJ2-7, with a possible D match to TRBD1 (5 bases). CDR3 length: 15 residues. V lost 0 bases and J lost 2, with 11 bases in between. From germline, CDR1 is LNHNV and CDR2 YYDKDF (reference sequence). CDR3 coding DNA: TGTGCCACCAGCAGAGATCCCAGGGAACCCTACGAGCAGTACTTC. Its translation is CATSRDPREPYEQYF.

In nucleotides, the CDR3 is TGTGCCAGTAAGCGGACCGTTAGCACAGATACGCAGTATTTT. Translation gives CASKRTVSTDTQYF. The chain uses TRBV7-2 and TRBJ2-3; D is perhaps TRBD2 (5 bases). Trimming cost V 9 bases and J 0 bases, with 13 bases left between them. The CDR3 extends over 14 amino acids. Germline loops: CDR1 SGHTA, CDR2 FQGNSA.

The CDR3 region is CASSDLRDGYTF. In DNA, the CDR3 is TGTGCCAGCAGTGACCTACGGGATGGCTACACCTTC. The chain recombines TRBV6-1 with TRBJ1-2, with D hard to call. Trimming stripped 3 bases from V and 6 bases from J, with 8 bases between. Germline V CDR1 and CDR2: MNHNS, SASEGT. The CDR3 is made up of 12 amino acids.

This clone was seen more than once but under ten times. This CDR3 reads CASSVATVLLASGSYEQYF. The CDR3 coding sequence is TGTGCCAGCAGCGTAGCCACAGTCCTCCTAGCAAGCGGTTCCTACGAGCAGTACTTC. The chain employs TRBV9 and TRBJ2-7; tentatively, D is TRBD2 (5 bases). The CDR3 has 19 residues. V was clipped by 0 bases and J by 1 base, with 23 bases between them. The germline V gene has CDR1 SGDLS and CDR2 YYNGEE. Filled out from reference TRBV9 and TRBJ2-7, the complete variable domain reads DSGVTQTPKHLITATGQRVTLRCSPRSGDLSVYWYQQSLDQGLQFLIQYYNGEERAKGNILERFSAQQFPDLHSELNLSSLELGDSALYFCASSVATVLLASGSYEQYFGPGTRLTVT.

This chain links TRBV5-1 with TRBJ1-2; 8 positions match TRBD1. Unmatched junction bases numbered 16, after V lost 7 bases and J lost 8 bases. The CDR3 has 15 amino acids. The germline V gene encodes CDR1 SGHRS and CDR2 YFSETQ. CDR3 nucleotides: TGCGCCAGCGGAATTATTGACAGGGGTCAGGAGGGCTACACCTTC. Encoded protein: CASGIIDRGQEGYTF. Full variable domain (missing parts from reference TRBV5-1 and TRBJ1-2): KAGVTQTPRYLIKTRGQQVTLSCSPISGHRSVSWYQQTPGQGLQFLFEYFSETQRNKGNFPGRFSGRQFSNSRSEMNVSTLELGDSALYLCASGIIDRGQEGYTFGSGTRLTVV.

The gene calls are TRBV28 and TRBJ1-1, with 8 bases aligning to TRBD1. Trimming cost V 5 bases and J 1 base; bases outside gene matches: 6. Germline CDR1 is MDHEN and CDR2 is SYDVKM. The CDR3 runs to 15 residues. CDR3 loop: CASSPWTGRNTEAFF. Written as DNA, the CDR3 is TGTGCCAGCAGTCCCTGGACAGGGAGGAACACTGAAGCTTTCTTT.

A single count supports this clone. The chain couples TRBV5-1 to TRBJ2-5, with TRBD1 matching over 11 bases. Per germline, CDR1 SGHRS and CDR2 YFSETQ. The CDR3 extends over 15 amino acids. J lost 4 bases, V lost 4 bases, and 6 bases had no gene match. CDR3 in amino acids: CASSTFGTGGETQYF. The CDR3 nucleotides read TGCGCCAGCAGCACCTTCGGGACAGGGGGAGAGACCCAGTACTTC.

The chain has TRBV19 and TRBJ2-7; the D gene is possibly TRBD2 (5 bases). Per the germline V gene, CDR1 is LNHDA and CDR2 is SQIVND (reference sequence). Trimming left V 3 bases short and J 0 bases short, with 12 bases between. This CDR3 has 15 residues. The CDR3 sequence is CASSIRAASSYEQYF. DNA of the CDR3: TGTGCCAGTAGTATTAGAGCGGCAAGCTCCTACGAGCAGTACTTC.

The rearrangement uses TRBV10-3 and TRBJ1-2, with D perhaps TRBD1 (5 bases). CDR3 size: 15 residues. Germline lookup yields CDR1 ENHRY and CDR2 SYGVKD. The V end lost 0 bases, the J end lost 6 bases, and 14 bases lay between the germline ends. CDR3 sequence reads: CAISESIGGAHGYTF. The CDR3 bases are TGTGCCATCAGTGAGTCGATAGGAGGGGCCCATGGCTACACCTTC.

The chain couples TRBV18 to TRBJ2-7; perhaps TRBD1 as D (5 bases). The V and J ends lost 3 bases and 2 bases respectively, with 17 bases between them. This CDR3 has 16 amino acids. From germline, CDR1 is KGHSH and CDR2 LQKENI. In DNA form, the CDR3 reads TGTGCCAGCTCACCGAAAAGGGGCGGAACCCCCTACGAGCAGTACTTC. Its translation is CASSPKRGGTPYEQYF.

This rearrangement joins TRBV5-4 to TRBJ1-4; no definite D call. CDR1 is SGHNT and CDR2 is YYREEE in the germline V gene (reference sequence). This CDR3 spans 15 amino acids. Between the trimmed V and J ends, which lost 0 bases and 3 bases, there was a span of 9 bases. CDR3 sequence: CASSLGGQANEKLFF. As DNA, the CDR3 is TGTGCCAGCAGCTTGGGAGGGCAGGCTAATGAAAAACTGTTTTTT.

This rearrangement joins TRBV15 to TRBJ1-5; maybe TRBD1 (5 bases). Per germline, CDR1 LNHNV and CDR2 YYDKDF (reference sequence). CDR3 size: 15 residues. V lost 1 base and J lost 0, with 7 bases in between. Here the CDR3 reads CATSRAGNSNQPQHF. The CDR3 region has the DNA TGTGCCACCAGCAGAGCAGGGAATAGCAATCAGCCCCAGCATTTT.